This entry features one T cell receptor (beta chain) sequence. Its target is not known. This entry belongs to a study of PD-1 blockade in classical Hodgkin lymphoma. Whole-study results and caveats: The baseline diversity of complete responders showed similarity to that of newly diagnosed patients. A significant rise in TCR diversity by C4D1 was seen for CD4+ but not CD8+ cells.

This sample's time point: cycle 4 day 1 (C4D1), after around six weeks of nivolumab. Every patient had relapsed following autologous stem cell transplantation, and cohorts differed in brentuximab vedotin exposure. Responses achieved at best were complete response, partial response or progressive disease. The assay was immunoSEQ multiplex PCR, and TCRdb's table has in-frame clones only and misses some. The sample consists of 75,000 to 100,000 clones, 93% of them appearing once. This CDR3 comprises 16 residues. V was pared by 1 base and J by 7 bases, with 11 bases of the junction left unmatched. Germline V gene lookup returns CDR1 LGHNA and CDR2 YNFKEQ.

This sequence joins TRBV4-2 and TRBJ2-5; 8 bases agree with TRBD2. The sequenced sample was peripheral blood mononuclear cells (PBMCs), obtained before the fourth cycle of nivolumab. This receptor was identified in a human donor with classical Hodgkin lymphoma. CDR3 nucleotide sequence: TGTGCCAGCAGCCAAGTTCGCGGGGGGCCGGGCGGGACCCAGTACTTC. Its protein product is CASSQVRGGPGGTQYF.